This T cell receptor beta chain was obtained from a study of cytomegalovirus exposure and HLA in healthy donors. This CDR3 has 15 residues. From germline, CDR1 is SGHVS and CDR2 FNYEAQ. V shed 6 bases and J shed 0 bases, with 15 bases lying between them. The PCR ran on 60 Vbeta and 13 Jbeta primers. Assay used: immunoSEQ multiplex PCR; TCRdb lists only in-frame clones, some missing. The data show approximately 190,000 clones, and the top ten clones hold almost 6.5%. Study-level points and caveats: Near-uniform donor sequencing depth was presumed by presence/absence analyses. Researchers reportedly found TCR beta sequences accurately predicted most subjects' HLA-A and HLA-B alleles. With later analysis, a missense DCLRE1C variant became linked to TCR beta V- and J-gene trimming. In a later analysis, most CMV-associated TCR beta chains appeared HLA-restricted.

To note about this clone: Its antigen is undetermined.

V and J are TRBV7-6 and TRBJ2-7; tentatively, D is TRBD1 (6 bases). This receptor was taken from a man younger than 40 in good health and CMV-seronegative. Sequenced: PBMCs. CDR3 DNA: TGTGCCAGCAGTTACGAACAGGGTTACTCCTACGAGCAGTACTTC. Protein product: CASSYEQGYSYEQYF.